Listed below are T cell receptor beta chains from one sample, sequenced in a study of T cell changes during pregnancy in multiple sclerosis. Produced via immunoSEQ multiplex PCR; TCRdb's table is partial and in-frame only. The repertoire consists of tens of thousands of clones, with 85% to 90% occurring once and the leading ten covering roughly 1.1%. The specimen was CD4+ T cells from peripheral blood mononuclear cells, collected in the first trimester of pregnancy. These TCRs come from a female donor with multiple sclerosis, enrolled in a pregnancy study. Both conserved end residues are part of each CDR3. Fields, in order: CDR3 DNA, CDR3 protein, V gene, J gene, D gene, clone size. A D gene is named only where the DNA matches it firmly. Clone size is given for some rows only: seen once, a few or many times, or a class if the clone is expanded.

CDR3nt: TGTGCCAGCAGCCGGGACAGGGATCCGTCCTACGAGCAGTACTTC
CDR3aa: CASSRDRDPSYEQYF
v_gene: TRBV7-2
j_gene: TRBJ2-7
d_gene: TRBD1
abundance: .

CDR3nt: TGTGCCAGCTCACCACCGGGGACTGGGGACTACGAGCAGTACTTC
CDR3aa: CASSPPGTGDYEQYF
v_gene: TRBV18
j_gene: TRBJ2-7
d_gene: .
abundance: .

CDR3nt: TGTGCCAGCAGCATCGGGACAGGAATGGCCGGGGAGCTGTTTTTT
CDR3aa: CASSIGTGMAGELFF
v_gene: TRBV7-9
j_gene: TRBJ2-2
d_gene: TRBD1
abundance: .

CDR3nt: TGTGCCAGTAGCGGCTACGAGCAGTACTTC
CDR3aa: CASSGYEQYF
v_gene: TRBV6-5
j_gene: TRBJ2-7
d_gene: .
abundance: .

CDR3nt: TGTGCCAGCTCACCCGGGACCTACGAGCAGTACTTC
CDR3aa: CASSPGTYEQYF
v_gene: TRBV18
j_gene: TRBJ2-7
d_gene: .
abundance: .

CDR3nt: TGTGCCAGCAGTGAAGTGGTAGCGGGAGGAGATACGCAGTATTTT
CDR3aa: CASSEVVAGGDTQYF
v_gene: TRBV6-1
j_gene: TRBJ2-3
d_gene: TRBD2
abundance: .

CDR3nt: TGCGCCAGCAGCTTGGCTGGCAGGGACCAAGAGACCCAGTACTTC
CDR3aa: CASSLAGRDQETQYF
v_gene: TRBV5-1
j_gene: TRBJ2-5
d_gene: .
abundance: .

CDR3nt: TGTGCCAGCAGCGCCTACGTGCGGAATGAGCAGTTCTTC
CDR3aa: CASSAYVRNEQFF
v_gene: TRBV9
j_gene: TRBJ2-1
d_gene: .
abundance: .

CDR3nt: TGTGCCAGCGCCGACAGTCTGACTAACTATGGCTACACCTTC
CDR3aa: CASADSLTNYGYTF
v_gene: TRBV6-6
j_gene: TRBJ1-2
d_gene: .
abundance: .

CDR3nt: TGTGCCAGCAGGGGAGGGGAAGCATGGCCCCGATCCACCGGGGAGCTGTTTTTT
CDR3aa: CASRGGEAWPRSTGELFF
v_gene: TRBV5-6
j_gene: TRBJ2-2
d_gene: TRBD2
abundance: .

CDR3nt: TGTGCCAGCAGCTTATCGGGCACTGAAGCTTTCTTT
CDR3aa: CASSLSGTEAFF
v_gene: TRBV7-9
j_gene: TRBJ1-1
d_gene: .
abundance: medium-sized

CDR3nt: TGCGCCAGCAGACCCGGGACTGGCGGGATTCGGAACACCGGGGAGCTGTTTTTT
CDR3aa: CASRPGTGGIRNTGELFF
v_gene: TRBV10-1
j_gene: TRBJ2-2
d_gene: .
abundance: .

CDR3nt: TGTGCCAGCTCACCCACGGCTTCTTCCGAGGGCACTGAAGCTTTCTTT
CDR3aa: CASSPTASSEGTEAFF
v_gene: TRBV18
j_gene: TRBJ1-1
d_gene: .
abundance: few

CDR3nt: TGTGCCAGCAGCTTCAGGGATAGCAATCAGCCCCAGCATTTT
CDR3aa: CASSFRDSNQPQHF
v_gene: TRBV6-5
j_gene: TRBJ1-5
d_gene: .
abundance: .

CDR3nt: TGCGCCAGTAGCCCCGGAGGAGGATCCTACGAGCAGTACTTC
CDR3aa: CASSPGGGSYEQYF
v_gene: TRBV10-1
j_gene: TRBJ2-7
d_gene: .
abundance: .

CDR3nt: TGTGCCAGCAGCCGCGGAGGCACTGAAGCTTTCTTT
CDR3aa: CASSRGGTEAFF
v_gene: TRBV5-6
j_gene: TRBJ1-1
d_gene: .
abundance: once

CDR3nt: TGTGCCAGCAGTGAAACCCAAGCGGGACCCATGGGCGGGGAGCTGTTTTTT
CDR3aa: CASSETQAGPMGGELFF
v_gene: TRBV25-1
j_gene: TRBJ2-2
d_gene: TRBD2
abundance: .

CDR3nt: TGCGCCAGCAGCCCTAGCACCCTGAACACTGAAGCTTTCTTT
CDR3aa: CASSPSTLNTEAFF
v_gene: TRBV10-1
j_gene: TRBJ1-1
d_gene: .
abundance: .

CDR3nt: TGTGCCAGCTCACCATTAGCGGGAGTCGGTAGCTCCTACGAGCAGTACTTC
CDR3aa: CASSPLAGVGSSYEQYF
v_gene: TRBV18
j_gene: TRBJ2-7
d_gene: TRBD2
abundance: .

CDR3nt: TGTGCCAGCTCACTTGGACAGGGGTCGGACGAGCAGTACTTC
CDR3aa: CASSLGQGSDEQYF
v_gene: TRBV18
j_gene: TRBJ2-7
d_gene: TRBD1
abundance: .

CDR3nt: TGTGCCAGCAGTCGACAGGTTGCTCAGTACTTC
CDR3aa: CASSRQVAQYF
v_gene: TRBV28
j_gene: TRBJ2-5
d_gene: .
abundance: .

CDR3nt: TGCAGCGTCGCTGCCCAAGGGGCTGAAGCTTTCTTT
CDR3aa: CSVAAQGAEAFF
v_gene: TRBV29-1
j_gene: TRBJ1-1
d_gene: .
abundance: medium-sized

CDR3nt: TGCGCCAGCAGCCGTAGCGGGAGTGATGCCTACGAGCAGTACTTC
CDR3aa: CASSRSGSDAYEQYF
v_gene: TRBV4-1
j_gene: TRBJ2-7
d_gene: TRBD2
abundance: .

CDR3nt: TGTGCCAGCAGTGGACTAGCGGGAGGGCCAGATACGCAGTATTTT
CDR3aa: CASSGLAGGPDTQYF
v_gene: TRBV6-1
j_gene: TRBJ2-3
d_gene: TRBD2
abundance: few

CDR3nt: TGTGCCAGCTCACCATCGGGGATGCTCACCGGGGAGCTGTTTTTT
CDR3aa: CASSPSGMLTGELFF
v_gene: TRBV18
j_gene: TRBJ2-2
d_gene: .
abundance: .

CDR3nt: TGTGCCAGCAGCGTAGGGGGACAGGGAGGGAACTATGGCTACACCTTC
CDR3aa: CASSVGGQGGNYGYTF
v_gene: TRBV9
j_gene: TRBJ1-2
d_gene: TRBD1
abundance: .

CDR3nt: TGTGCCAGCAGCCCCGGGACTAGCGGGGACAATGAGCAGTTCTTC
CDR3aa: CASSPGTSGDNEQFF
v_gene: TRBV4-2
j_gene: TRBJ2-1
d_gene: TRBD2
abundance: .

CDR3nt: TGTGCCAGCAGCCCACTAGCGGCCCGCACAGATACGCAGTATTTT
CDR3aa: CASSPLAARTDTQYF
v_gene: TRBV5-4
j_gene: TRBJ2-3
d_gene: TRBD2
abundance: .

CDR3nt: TGTGCCAGTGGACTAGCAGGTCCAATTCTCTTC
CDR3aa: CASGLAGPILF
v_gene: TRBV6-4
j_gene: TRBJ2-1
d_gene: TRBD2
abundance: .

CDR3nt: TGTGCCATCAGTGAGTCGGAAGAGGGGAGGAACTATGGCTACACCTTC
CDR3aa: CAISESEEGRNYGYTF
v_gene: TRBV10-3
j_gene: TRBJ1-2
d_gene: .
abundance: once

CDR3nt: TGTGCCAGTCAACCTATGGGGCTAGCGGTCCAAGAGACCCAGTACTTC
CDR3aa: CASQPMGLAVQETQYF
v_gene: TRBV7-9
j_gene: TRBJ2-5
d_gene: TRBD2
abundance: .

CDR3nt: TGTGCCAGCAGCTTCAACTATTATGAAGCTTTCTTT
CDR3aa: CASSFNYYEAFF
v_gene: TRBV5-6
j_gene: TRBJ1-1
d_gene: .
abundance: .

CDR3nt: TGCGCCAGCAGCCCCGGACAGGTCCGGTTGGGTGATACGCAGTATTTT
CDR3aa: CASSPGQVRLGDTQYF
v_gene: TRBV5-1
j_gene: TRBJ2-3
d_gene: TRBD1
abundance: .